This TCR beta chain was observed in a study of blood T cell repertoires in COVID-19. Study summary: Samples taken during acute and convalescent COVID-19 were collected in the United States, Italy and Spain. In each case, the material was cDNA or gDNA derived from T cells, B-cell-depleted T cells, or PBMCs.

Under the authors' procedure: Cell counts per sample came from amplifying reference gene primers. Data came from immunoSEQ multiplex PCR; TCRdb stores just in-frame clones and leaves some out. That table is the source of V, J and clone size, and D and trimming were worked out from the DNA. The table lists roughly 150,000 clones, 60% to 85% of them singletons. The CDR3 is made up of 13 amino acids. Germline CDR1 SGHVS, CDR2 FQNEAQ. The V end lost 1 base, the J end lost 10 bases, and 14 bases lay between the germline ends. V and J are TRBV7-8 and TRBJ2-7; D is perhaps TRBD2 (5 bases). The material sequenced was peripheral blood. This TCR was sampled from a man aged 50 to 60 with active or convalescent COVID-19. The CDR3 DNA reads as TGTGCCAGCAGCTTAGATCTCCGGGATGTACAGTACTTC. The encoded protein is CASSLDLRDVQYF.